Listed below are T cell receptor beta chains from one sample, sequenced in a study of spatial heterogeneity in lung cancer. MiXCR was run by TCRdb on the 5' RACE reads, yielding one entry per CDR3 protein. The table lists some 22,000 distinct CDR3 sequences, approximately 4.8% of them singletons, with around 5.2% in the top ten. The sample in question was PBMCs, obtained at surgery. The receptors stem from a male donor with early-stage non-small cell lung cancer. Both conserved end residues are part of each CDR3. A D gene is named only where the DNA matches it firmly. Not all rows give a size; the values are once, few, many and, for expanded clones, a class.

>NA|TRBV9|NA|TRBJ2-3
CASRPPGGSTDTQYF
TGTGCCAGCCGCCCTCCCGGGGGTAGCACAGATACGCAGTATTTT
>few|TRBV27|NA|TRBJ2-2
CASSFGTGELFF
TGTGCCAGCAGTTTCGGCACCGGGGAGCTGTTTTTT
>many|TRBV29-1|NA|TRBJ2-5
CSVEGQRAITETQYF
TGCAGCGTTGAAGGACAGAGGGCTATTACAGAGACCCAGTACTTC
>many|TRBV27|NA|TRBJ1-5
CASRPTTGDQPQHF
TGTGCCAGCAGGCCCACGACCGGAGATCAGCCCCAGCATTTT
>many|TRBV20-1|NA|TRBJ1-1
CSARRTNTEAFF
TGCAGTGCTAGGCGTACGAACACTGAAGCTTTCTTT
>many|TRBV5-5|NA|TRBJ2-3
CASRVWEARSTDTQYF
TGTGCCAGCAGGGTGTGGGAGGCGAGGAGCACAGATACGCAGTATTTT
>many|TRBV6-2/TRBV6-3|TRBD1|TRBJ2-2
CASKRDRPLNTGELFF
TGTGCCAGCAAACGGGACAGGCCGTTGAACACCGGGGAGCTGTTTTTT
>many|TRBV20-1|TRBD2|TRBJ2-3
CSAGTRGGITTDTQYF
TGCAGTGCTGGTACCCGCGGGGGGATTACGACAGATACGCAGTATTTT
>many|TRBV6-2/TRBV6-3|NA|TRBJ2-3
CASSSPPTGFLTDTQYF
TGTGCCAGCAGTTCACCACCAACAGGGTTCCTGACAGATACGCAGTATTTT
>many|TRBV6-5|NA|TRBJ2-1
CASSPSSYNEQFF
TGTGCCAGCAGCCCCAGCTCCTACAATGAGCAGTTCTTC
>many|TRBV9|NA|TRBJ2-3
CASSVRPGPGEADTQYF
TGTGCCAGCAGCGTTAGGCCGGGCCCGGGGGAGGCAGATACGCAGTATTTT
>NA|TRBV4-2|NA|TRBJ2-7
CASSQRGHQPYEQYF
TGTGCCAGCAGCCAAAGGGGACATCAACCTTACGAGCAGTACTTC
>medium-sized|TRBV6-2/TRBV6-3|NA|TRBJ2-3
CASSPGTSTDTQYF
TGTGCCAGCAGCCCCGGGACTAGCACAGATACGCAGTATTTT
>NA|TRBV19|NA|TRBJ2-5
CASSIRPDGETQYF
TGTGCCAGTAGTATTCGCCCTGATGGGGAGACCCAGTACTTC
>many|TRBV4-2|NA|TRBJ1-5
CASSLLNRAEGNQPQHF
TGTGCCAGCAGCCTCTTAAATCGGGCCGAGGGCAATCAGCCCCAGCATTTT
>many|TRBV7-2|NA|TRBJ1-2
CASSLGGKRYGYTF
TGTGCCAGCAGCTTAGGCGGCAAGCGCTATGGCTACACCTTC
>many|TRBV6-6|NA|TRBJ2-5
CASKQGRETQYF
TGTGCCAGCAAACAGGGTCGAGAGACCCAGTACTTC
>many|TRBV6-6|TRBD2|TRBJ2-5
CASSYSGLAGAAGLAQYF
TGTGCCAGCAGTTACTCCGGACTAGCGGGGGCCGCCGGGTTGGCCCAGTACTTC
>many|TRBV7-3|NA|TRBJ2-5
CASSLFRGNQETQYF
TGTGCCAGCAGCCTTTTTCGGGGGAACCAAGAGACCCAGTACTTC
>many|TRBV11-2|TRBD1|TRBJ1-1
CASSLRQGMNTEAFF
TGTGCCAGCAGCCTGAGACAGGGGATGAACACTGAAGCTTTCTTT
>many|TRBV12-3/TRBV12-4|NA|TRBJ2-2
CASNQQTNTGELFF
TGTGCCAGCAATCAACAGACGAACACCGGGGAGCTGTTTTTT
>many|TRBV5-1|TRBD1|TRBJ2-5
CASSPVGQGQETQYF
TGCGCCAGCAGCCCCGTTGGACAGGGACAAGAGACCCAGTACTTC
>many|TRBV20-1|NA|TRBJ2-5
CSARSPQGVETQYF
TGCAGTGCTAGAAGCCCGCAGGGTGTTGAGACCCAGTACTTC
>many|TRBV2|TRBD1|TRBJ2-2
CASRLGQGDTGELFF
TGTGCCAGCAGATTGGGACAGGGGGACACCGGGGAGCTGTTTTTT
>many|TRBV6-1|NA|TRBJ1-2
CASSEAGGLGYGYTF
TGTGCCAGCAGTGAAGCTGGGGGGTTGGGCTATGGCTACACCTTC
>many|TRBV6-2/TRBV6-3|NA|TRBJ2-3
CASSPEGSSTDTQYF
TGTGCCAGCAGCCCCGAGGGCAGCAGCACAGATACGCAGTATTTT
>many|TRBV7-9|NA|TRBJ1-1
CASTLQGLTTEAFF
TGTGCCAGCACCCTACAGGGTTTGACCACTGAAGCTTTCTTT
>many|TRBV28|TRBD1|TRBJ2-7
CASIPTGGHYEQYF
TGTGCCAGCATTCCGACAGGGGGTCACTACGAGCAGTACTTC
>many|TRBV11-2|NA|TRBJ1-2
CASSLLNSDYGYTF
TGTGCCAGCAGCTTGTTAAACTCAGACTATGGCTACACCTTC
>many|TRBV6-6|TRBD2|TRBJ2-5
CASSPRRGDGETQYF
TGTGCCAGCAGCCCCCGTCGGGGGGACGGGGAGACCCAGTACTTC
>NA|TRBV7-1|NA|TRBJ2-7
CASRSGNSYEQYF
TGTGCCAGCAGGTCCGGGAACTCCTACGAGCAGTACTTC
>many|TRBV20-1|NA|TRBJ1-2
CSARDEARRYYGYTF
TGCAGTGCTAGAGATGAAGCACGGAGATACTATGGCTACACCTTC
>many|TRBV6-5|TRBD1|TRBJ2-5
CASNPGGRETQYF
TGTGCCAGCAACCCAGGGGGAAGAGAGACCCAGTACTTC
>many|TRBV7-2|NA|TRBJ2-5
CASSFGLFQETQYF
TGTGCCAGCAGCTTCGGACTCTTTCAAGAGACCCAGTACTTC
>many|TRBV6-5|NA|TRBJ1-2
CASSYSGGRYGYTF
TGTGCCAGCAGTTACAGTGGTGGACGGTATGGCTACACCTTC
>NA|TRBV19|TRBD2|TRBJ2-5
CASSLRLAGGRRPETQYF
TGTGCCAGTAGTTTGCGACTAGCGGGGGGGCGGAGACCAGAGACCCAGTACTTC
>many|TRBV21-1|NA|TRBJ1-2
CASSIRQDYGYTF
TGTGCCAGCAGCATACGACAAGACTATGGCTACACCTTC
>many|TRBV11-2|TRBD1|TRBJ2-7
CASSFSPGQGSHEQYF
TGTGCCAGCAGCTTCTCCCCGGGACAGGGTTCCCACGAGCAGTACTTC
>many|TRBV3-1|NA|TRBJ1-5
CASSQDAGSRPQHF
TGTGCCAGCAGCCAAGATGCAGGCAGCCGGCCCCAGCATTTT
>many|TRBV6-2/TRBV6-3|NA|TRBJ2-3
CASSYLRGPTDTQYF
TGTGCCAGCAGTTATCTTCGGGGCCCCACAGATACGCAGTATTTT
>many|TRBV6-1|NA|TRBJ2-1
CASGAVSYNEQFF
TGTGCCAGCGGGGCAGTATCCTACAATGAGCAGTTCTTC
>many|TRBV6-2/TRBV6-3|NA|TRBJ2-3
CASSRGIESDTQYF
TGTGCCAGCAGCAGGGGAATTGAATCAGATACGCAGTATTTT
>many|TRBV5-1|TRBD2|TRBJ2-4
CASSPGTSGSKNIQYF
TGCGCCAGCAGCCCTGGGACTAGCGGTTCCAAAAACATTCAGTACTTC
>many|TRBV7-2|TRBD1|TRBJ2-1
CASSRGTGSYNEQFF
TGTGCCAGCAGCAGGGGGACAGGGAGCTACAATGAGCAGTTCTTC
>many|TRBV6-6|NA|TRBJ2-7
CASSPRGEQYF
TGTGCCAGCAGTCCACGGGGCGAGCAGTACTTC